These 32 T cell receptor beta chains were all obtained from the same sample, sequenced in a study of T cells in Graves' hyperthyroidism and ophthalmopathy. Regions amplified from RNA transcripts were the TCR beta CDR3 regions. A first-round RT-PCR of the TCR CDR3 used the HTBI primer set. TCRdb processed the multiplex PCR reads anew with MiXCR; each CDR3 protein has one entry. Of 500,000 or so distinct CDR3 sequences in the sample, 15% to 20% were seen once. The material sequenced was blood. These receptors were obtained from a woman in her late teens or twenties with Graves' ophthalmopathy.

The rearrangement joins TRBV5-1 to TRBJ2-7; D might be TRBD1 (5 bases). Trimming stripped 3 bases from V and 0 bases from J, with 10 bases between. There are 14 residues in the CDR3. Per germline, CDR1 SGHRS and CDR2 YFSETQ. Here the CDR3 DNA reads TGCGCCAGCAGCTGGGGCCAGGACTCCTACGAGCAGTACTTC. Translated, it gives CASSWGQDSYEQYF.

This clonotype was detected many times. The chain joins TRBV18 to TRBJ1-2; 11 bases match TRBD1. This CDR3 region has 16 residues. Per germline, CDR1 KGHSH and CDR2 LQKENI. The trim removed 6 bases at V and 5 bases at J, leaving 11 bases unmatched. The CDR3 reads CASSSRTGGEYYGYTF. CDR3 coding DNA: TGTGCCAGCTCGTCGAGGACAGGGGGCGAATATTATGGCTACACCTTC. The variable domain in full, with the rest retrieved from reference TRBV18 and TRBJ1-2, is NAGVMQNPRHLVRRRGQEARLRCSPMKGHSHVYWYRQLPEEGLKFMVYLQKENIIDESGMPKERFSAEFPKEGPSILRIQQVVRGDSAAYFCASSSRTGGEYYGYTFGSGTRLTVV.

At least ten counts were recorded for this clonotype. J is TRBJ1-1 and V is TRBV6-6; tentatively, D is TRBD1 (5 bases). The germline CDR1 and CDR2 sequences are MNHNY and SVGAGI (reference sequence). This CDR3 comprises 14 residues. The V and J ends lost 2 bases and 6 bases respectively, with 13 bases between them. CDR3 DNA sequence: TGTGCCAGCAGTTACGCCAGGGAAGTGGCTGAAGCTTTCTTT. It codes for CASSYAREVAEAFF.

This clonotype was counted only a few times. The rearrangement uses TRBV4-2 and TRBJ1-1; 7 nucleotides agree with TRBD1. Per germline, CDR1 LGHNA and CDR2 YNFKEQ. V was pared by 1 base and J by 11 bases, with 13 bases of the junction left unmatched. CDR3 length: 15 amino acids. The CDR3 protein is CASSQGDSIGAMAFF. The DNA of the CDR3 is TGTGCCAGCAGCCAAGGGGACAGCATAGGGGCTATGGCTTTCTTT.

As to this clonotype: With a much larger clone just one base away, this may be a read error. The V call is TRBV27, the J call TRBJ2-1; 10 bases align to TRBD2. This CDR3 has 14 residues. Trimming took 6 bases from V and 5 from J; bases not matched to a gene: 4. In germline, CDR1 is MNHEY, CDR2 SMNVEV (reference sequence). The CDR3: CASRTSGMHNEQFF. CDR3 in DNA: TGTGCCAGCAGAACTAGCGGGATGCACAATGAGCAGTTCTTC.

The rearrangement joins TRBV4-1 to TRBJ2-7; 10 bases are a match to TRBD2. With 4 bases clipped from V and 3 bases from J, the junction kept 9 bases outside the gene matches. CDR3 length equals 16 residues. CDR1 and CDR2 from the germline V gene are MGHRA and YSYEKL. CDR3 sequence reads: CASSLPGPSGSYEQYF. CDR3 in DNA: TGCGCCAGCAGCCTACCGGGGCCTAGCGGGAGCTACGAGCAGTACTTC.

V and J are TRBV6-1 and TRBJ2-3; 7 bases align to TRBD2. The CDR3 totals 15 residues. The V gene's germline CDR1 is MNHNS and CDR2 SASEGT. V was clipped by 2 bases and J by 2 bases; unmatched bases: 4. CDR3 in amino acids: CASSESAGATDTQYF. The DNA for the CDR3 is TGTGCCAGCAGTGAATCGGCGGGAGCCACAGATACGCAGTATTTT.

A note on this clonotype: A much more abundant neighbour one base away suggests this may be a read error. CDR3 amino acids: CASSSRDRVVDTQYF. CDR3 bases: TGTGCCAGCAGCTCCCGAGACAGGGTTGTAGATACGCAGTATTTT. The rearrangement links TRBV7-6 to TRBJ2-3, with 7 bases identical to TRBD1. Germline loops: CDR1 SGHVS, CDR2 FNYEAQ. Trimming cost V 4 bases and J 5 bases; bases outside gene matches: 9. This CDR3 region has 15 residues.

This clonotype was counted ten times or more. V and J are TRBV6-5 and TRBJ1-5; D possibly corresponds to TRBD1 (6 bases). Germline CDR1 MNHEY, CDR2 SVGAGI. V shed 2 bases and J shed 6 bases, with 11 bases lying between them. This CDR3 region has 14 residues. CDR3 amino acids: CASSYGRGGQPQHF. CDR3 coding DNA: TGTGCCAGCAGTTACGGCAGGGGAGGTCAGCCCCAGCATTTT.

This clonotype has a handful of counts. This chain joins TRBV10-3 and TRBJ2-2; 10 bases match TRBD2. Germline loops: CDR1 ENHRY, CDR2 SYGVKD. Unmatched junction bases numbered 7, after V lost 5 bases and J lost 7 bases. The CDR3 extends over 15 amino acids. CDR3 bases: TGTGCCATCAGTAGCGGGGGGGTCTTGAGCGGGGAGCTGTTTTTT. Amino acids: CAISSGGVLSGELFF.

This clonotype was recorded at least ten times. The chain joins TRBV30 to TRBJ1-1, with D uncertain. The germline V and J ends were trimmed by 2 bases and 7 bases, with 11 bases remaining between them. From germline, CDR1 is GTSNPN and CDR2 SVGIG (reference sequence). The CDR3 totals 12 residues. The CDR3 DNA sequence: TGTGCCTGGAGTCCGAGGTTCATTGAAGCTTTCTTT. Translating it yields CAWSPRFIEAFF.

In its sample, this clonotype was seen a few times. The chain joins TRBV9 to TRBJ1-1; D uncertain. Deletions cut 4 bases from V and 3 bases from J, with 10 bases between. The CDR3 has 13 amino acids. CDR1 and CDR2 (germline): SGDLS, YYNGEE. As DNA, the CDR3 is TGTGCCAGCAGCCCAATGTCGGACACTGAAGCTTTCTTT. It specifies CASSPMSDTEAFF.

V is TRBV5-4 and J is TRBJ2-1; a possible D gene is TRBD1 (5 bases). Trimming stripped 3 bases from V and 6 bases from J, with 16 bases between. Germline lookup yields CDR1 SGHNT and CDR2 YYREEE (reference sequence). CDR3 length: 15 residues. CDR3: CASSSGWGTGNEQFF. As DNA, the CDR3 is TGTGCCAGCAGCTCGGGTTGGGGAACAGGCAATGAGCAGTTCTTC. Combining the CDR3 with reference TRBV5-4 and TRBJ2-1 gives the whole variable domain ETGVTQSPTHLIKTRGQQVTLRCSSQSGHNTVSWYQQALGQGPQFIFQYYREEENGRGNFPPRFSGLQFPNYSSELNVNALELDDSALYLCASSSGWGTGNEQFFGPGTRLTVL.

This clonotype was seen ten or more times. The chain is built from TRBV6-1 and TRBJ2-7, with unresolved D. Germline V gives CDR1 MNHNS, CDR2 SASEGT. The CDR3 runs to 15 residues. Trimming cost V 1 base and J 3 bases, with 13 bases left between them. CDR3 protein: CASSEVWGTNYEQYF. CDR3 DNA sequence: TGTGCCAGCAGTGAAGTATGGGGAACAAACTACGAGCAGTACTTC.

This clonotype was counted many times. This chain links TRBV28 with TRBJ1-1, with 8 bases lining up with TRBD1. Germline values: CDR1 MDHEN, CDR2 SYDVKM. The V gene end was trimmed by 3 bases and the J gene end by 5 bases; junction bases not matched to a gene: 8. This CDR3 has 15 residues. This CDR3 reads CASSFQGARWTEAFF. The CDR3 bases are TGTGCCAGCAGTTTTCAGGGGGCGCGGTGGACTGAAGCTTTCTTT.

This clonotype was seen ten or more times. The chain employs TRBV10-3 and TRBJ2-5, with TRBD1 matching 8 bases. CDR3 length: 16 residues. V was pared by 3 bases and J by 5 bases, with 11 bases of the junction left unmatched. Germline V gene lookup returns CDR1 ENHRY and CDR2 SYGVKD. CDR3 in amino acids: CAISESGQGAGETQYF. CDR3 bases: TGTGCCATCAGTGAAAGCGGGCAGGGGGCTGGGGAGACCCAGTACTTC.

This clonotype was found many times. This chain joins TRBV11-2 and TRBJ1-3; no clear D gene. From germline, CDR1 is SGHAT and CDR2 FQNNGV. V lost 2 bases and J 7 bases, leaving 12 bases between the germline ends. The CDR3 contains 14 residues. The CDR3 here is CASSLYSSGNTIYF. DNA of the CDR3: TGTGCCAGCAGCTTATACAGTTCGGGCAACACCATATATTTT.

This chain uses TRBV6-1 with TRBJ1-1; D gene unclear. CDR1 is MNHNS and CDR2 is SASEGT in the germline V gene. This CDR3 comprises 12 residues. Trimming took off 5 bases at V and 6 bases at J, with 10 bases between the two ends. The CDR3 loop reads CASSYAGAEAFF. The CDR3 nucleotides are TGTGCCAGCAGTTATGCGGGCGCTGAAGCTTTCTTT.

Note on this clonotype: It may be a read error: a sequence one base away is much more abundant. The CDR3 loop is CASSPLGLAFSGELFF. The DNA of the CDR3 is TGTGCCAGCTCACCTCTGGGACTAGCCTTCTCCGGGGAGCTGTTTTTT. The chain is built from TRBV18 and TRBJ2-2; 9 bases are a match to TRBD2. With V trimmed by 3 bases and J by 6 bases, 8 bases remained unmatched. Germline CDR1 KGHSH, CDR2 LQKENI. The CDR3 has 16 residues.

The chain has TRBV18 and TRBJ2-1; 9 bases agree with TRBD2. This CDR3 contains 15 residues. The germline V gene encodes CDR1 KGHSH and CDR2 LQKENI. Trimming took 6 bases from V and 4 from J; bases not matched to a gene: 7. The CDR3 DNA sequence: TGTGCCAGCTCCCCAGGGAGCGGGGGGTACAATGAGCAGTTCTTC. Its translation: CASSPGSGGYNEQFF.

This clonotype was found many times. This CDR3 is CATTLAGPNTGELFF. In DNA, the CDR3 is TGTGCCACCACATTAGCGGGGCCGAACACCGGGGAGCTGTTTTTT. The V gene is TRBV28, the J gene TRBJ2-2; 8 nucleotides match TRBD2. The germline V gene encodes CDR1 MDHEN and CDR2 SYDVKM. This CDR3 spans 15 amino acids. The ends lost 10 bases at V and 0 bases at J; junction bases unmatched: 7.

This clonotype was seen a handful of times. The chain employs TRBV7-9 and TRBJ2-7; D is unclear. The CDR3 consists of 20 residues. Germline V gives CDR1 SEHNR, CDR2 FQNEAQ (reference sequence). Trimming pared 1 base from V and 3 bases from J, leaving 28 bases between. The CDR3 bases are TGTGCCAGCAGCTTAGGTGGGGAAACCACCCCAATCTTCATCGTCTACGAGCAGTACTTC. It translates to CASSLGGETTPIFIVYEQYF.

This chain links TRBV9 with TRBJ2-1; D is possibly TRBD2 (5 bases). The V gene lost 0 bases and the J gene lost 8 bases, with 15 bases spanning the gap. The germline V gene has CDR1 SGDLS and CDR2 YYNGEE. The CDR3 consists of 15 residues. The CDR3 nucleotides are TGTGCCAGCAGCGTAGGCGGACTCGGAAAGGATGAGCAGTTCTTC. It is translated as CASSVGGLGKDEQFF.

The chain recombines TRBV24-1 with TRBJ2-2; D possibly corresponds to TRBD2 (6 bases). V lost 2 bases to trimming and J lost 6 bases, with 15 bases between them. CDR3 length: 16 residues. The germline V gene has CDR1 KGHDR and CDR2 SFDVKD. The CDR3: CATSDSWNSGSGELFF. The CDR3 DNA reads as TGTGCCACCAGTGATTCCTGGAATAGCGGTTCCGGGGAGCTGTTTTTT.

This clonotype was seen a few times. The chain employs TRBV12-3 or TRBV12-4 and TRBJ2-1; 9 bases align to TRBD2. The CDR3 loop spans 15 amino acids. V was pared by 3 bases and J by 6 bases, with 6 bases of the junction left unmatched. CDR3 residues: CASSFRGGGPNEQFF. CDR3 bases: TGTGCCAGCAGTTTTCGCGGGGGGGGCCCCAATGAGCAGTTCTTC.

This clonotype came up many times. The chain couples TRBV10-3 to TRBJ2-1, with 9 bases that match TRBD2. From germline, CDR1 is ENHRY and CDR2 SYGVKD. This CDR3 comprises 14 residues. With 5 bases clipped from V and 4 bases from J, the junction kept 3 bases outside the gene matches. CDR3 in DNA: TGTGCCATCAGTCCTAGCGGGGTATACAATGAGCAGTTCTTC. Translated: CAISPSGVYNEQFF.

The CDR3 loop reads CASSPLGPEAFF. CDR3 coding DNA: TGTGCCAGTAGCCCCCTGGGGCCTGAAGCTTTCTTT. The chain carries TRBV19 and TRBJ1-1; tentatively, D is TRBD1 (5 bases). This CDR3 spans 12 amino acids. Trimming left V 6 bases short and J 6 bases short, with 11 bases between. The germline CDR1 and CDR2 sequences are LNHDA and SQIVND (reference sequence).

This clonotype appeared many times. V usage is TRBV2 and J usage is TRBJ1-5; no clear D gene. The V and J ends lost 3 bases and 5 bases respectively, with 11 bases between them. The CDR3 runs to 14 residues. Germline V gene data show CDR1 as SNHLY and CDR2 as FYNNEI. CDR3 nucleotide sequence: TGTGCCAGCAGTGACAACAGCGACGATCAGCCCCAGCATTTT. Its translation is CASSDNSDDQPQHF. Together with reference TRBV2 and TRBJ1-5, the CDR3 gives the full variable domain: EPEVTQTPSHQVTQMGQEVILRCVPISNHLYFYWYRQILGQKVEFLVSFYNNEISEKSEIFDDQFSVERPDGSNFTLKIRSTKLEDSAMYFCASSDNSDDQPQHFGDGTRLSIL.

The chain carries TRBV29-1 and TRBJ1-2; tentatively, D is TRBD1 (6 bases). V lost 1 base to trimming and J lost 7 bases, with 13 bases between them. The CDR3 extends over 13 amino acids. In germline, CDR1 is SQVTM, CDR2 ANQGSEA. In nucleotides, the CDR3 is TGCAGCGTTGAAGGGGCCAGGGGCGCTGGCTACACCTTC. It codes for CSVEGARGAGYTF.

This clonotype has a handful of counts. The genes are TRBV7-8 and TRBJ2-7; D gene ambiguous. CDR1 is SGHVS, CDR2 FQNEAQ, per germline. This CDR3 spans 14 amino acids. Trimming stripped 5 bases from V and 2 bases from J, with 13 bases between. In nucleotides, the CDR3 is TGTGCCAGCAGCCCTGTGAGCGATCCCTACGAGCAGTACTTC. It codes for CASSPVSDPYEQYF. Supplemented by reference TRBV7-8 and TRBJ2-7, the full variable domain reads GAGVSQSPRYKVAKRGQDVALRCDPISGHVSLFWYQQALGQGPEFLTYFQNEAQLDKSGLPSDRFFAERPEGSVSTLKIQRTQQEDSAVYLCASSPVSDPYEQYFGPGTRLTVT.

This clonotype was recorded many times. This chain joins TRBV13 and TRBJ1-1, with TRBD1 identical over 9 bases. CDR1 is PRHDT and CDR2 is FYEKMQ in the germline V gene (reference sequence). The CDR3 length is 14 residues. Losses at the gene ends were 7 bases for V and 5 bases for J; bases not matched to a gene: 8. CDR3 coding DNA: TGTGCCAGCACCTTGGACAGGGGAGAGACTGAAGCTTTCTTT. Protein product: CASTLDRGETEAFF.

About this clonotype itself: An end of the junction does not agree with germline; a read error may underlie this. V is TRBV19 and J is TRBJ1-4, with D uncertain. This CDR3 has 14 amino acids. Germline V lookup: CDR1 LNHDA, CDR2 SQIVND (reference sequence). The CDR3 bases are TGTGCCAGTAGTATCGTGGGAACTAATGAAGAACTGTTTTTT. Encoded protein: CASSIVGTNEELFF.